The source of this T cell receptor beta chain is a study of blood T cell repertoires in COVID-19. In the study overall: Samples of COVID-19 (acute and convalescent) were obtained from the United States, Italy and Spain. Sources were T cells, B-cell-depleted T cells, or PBMCs; the material itself was cDNA or gDNA.

This CDR3 has 12 amino acids. V dropped 9 bases and J dropped 4; count of bases not matched to a gene: 3. Per the germline V gene, CDR1 is SGHDN and CDR2 is FVKESK. TCRdb keeps only in-frame clones here, not all; method: immunoSEQ multiplex PCR. The sample yields around 150,000 clones, around 90% seen once. The sequenced material came from peripheral blood. The clonotype comes from a woman in her fifties or sixties with active or convalescent COVID-19. The chain employs TRBV14 and TRBJ1-2; TRBD1 aligns across 9 bases. CDR3 region: CARGQGGYGYTF. CDR3 bases: TGTGCCAGGGGACAGGGAGGCTATGGCTACACCTTC.